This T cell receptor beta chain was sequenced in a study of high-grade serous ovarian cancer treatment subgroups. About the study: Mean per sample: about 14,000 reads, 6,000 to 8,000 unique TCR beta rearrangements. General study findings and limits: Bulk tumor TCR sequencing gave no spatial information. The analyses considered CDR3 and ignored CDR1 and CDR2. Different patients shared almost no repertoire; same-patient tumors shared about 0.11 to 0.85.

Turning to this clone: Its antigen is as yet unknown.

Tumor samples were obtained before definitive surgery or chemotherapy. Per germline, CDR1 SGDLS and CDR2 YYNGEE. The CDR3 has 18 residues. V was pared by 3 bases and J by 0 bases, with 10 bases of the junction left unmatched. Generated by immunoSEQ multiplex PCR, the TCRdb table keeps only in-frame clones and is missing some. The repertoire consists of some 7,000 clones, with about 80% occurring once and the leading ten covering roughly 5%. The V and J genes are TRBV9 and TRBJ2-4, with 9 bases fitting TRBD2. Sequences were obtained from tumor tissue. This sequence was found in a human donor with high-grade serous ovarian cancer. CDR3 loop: CASSAGELAGLAKNIQYF. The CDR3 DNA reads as TGTGCCAGCAGCGCTGGGGAGCTAGCGGGATTAGCCAAAAACATTCAGTACTTC.